This TCR beta chain stems from a study of naive and memory T cell subsets. With V trimmed by 1 base and J by 4 bases, 7 bases remained unmatched. Germline values: CDR1 LGHNA, CDR2 YSLEER. There are 16 residues in the CDR3. CD4+ T cell IFNgamma after overnight CMV lysate exposure gave donor CMV status. Study outcomes and limitations: Over 95% of naive TCR sequences appeared only once after error correction, unlike memory subsets.

Both TRBC1 and TRBC2 were covered by a beta constant-region primer of two equimolar oligonucleotides. Four rounds of PCR amplified the ligated cDNA using nested alpha and beta constant-region primers plus SP2. TCRdb reprocessed the UMI-ligation and nested PCR reads via MiXCR and lists one record per CDR3 protein. Of approximately 80,000 distinct CDR3 sequences in the sample, roughly 9.2% were seen once. This clonotype was seen a handful of times. The antigen is unknown. The clonotype was recovered from a human donor in good health. The rearrangement joins TRBV4-3 to TRBJ1-5, with 7 positions matching TRBD1. Source material: naive CD8+ T cells from blood. DNA for the CDR3: TGCGCCAGCAGCCAAGGGGTCAGGGGGGAAAATCAGCCCCAGCATTTT. Amino acid sequence: CASSQGVRGENQPQHF.